The 8 T cell receptor beta chains below come from one sample, sequenced in a study of cytomegalovirus exposure and HLA in healthy donors. The PCR had 60 Vbeta and 13 Jbeta primers. Clones were read by immunoSEQ multiplex PCR, and TCRdb kept only the in-frame ones, dropping some. The repertoire holds 110,000 to 150,000 clones, with over 75% as singletons. Input material: PBMCs. The receptor set was obtained from a female donor in good health and CMV-seronegative.

The chain recombines TRBV6-5 with TRBJ2-1; 8 positions agree with TRBD1. The CDR3 has 15 amino acids. The J segment lost 6 bases and the V segment lost 4 bases, leaving 8 bases of the junction unmatched. Germline V lookup: CDR1 MNHEY, CDR2 SVGAGI. The CDR3 coding sequence is TGTGCCAGCAGTTCAGGACAGGGACAACCCAATGAGCAGTTCTTC. Protein product: CASSSGQGQPNEQFF.

This clone was seen a handful of times. The rearrangement joins TRBV28 to TRBJ2-3; 11 nucleotides line up with TRBD1. V gave up 5 bases and J gave up 1 base; unmatched junction bases: 11. The CDR3 is 18 residues long. Germline V CDR1 and CDR2: MDHEN, SYDVKM. This CDR3 is CASSTGQGVYSGTDTQYF. Written as DNA, the CDR3 is TGTGCCAGCAGTACGGGACAGGGGGTGTATTCCGGCACAGATACGCAGTATTTT.

V gene TRBV7-9 combines with J gene TRBJ2-7; 7 positions match TRBD1. Trimming cost V 4 bases and J 2 bases; bases outside gene matches: 8. The length of the CDR3 is 15 residues. The germline V gene has CDR1 SEHNR and CDR2 FQNEAQ (reference sequence). DNA for the CDR3: TGTGCCAGCAGCTCGGACAGGTTACCTGCCTACGAGCAGTACTTC. It yields the protein CASSSDRLPAYEQYF. The whole variable domain, filled in from reference TRBV7-9 and TRBJ2-7, reads DTGVSQNPRHKITKRGQNVTFRCDPISEHNRLYWYRQTLGQGPEFLTYFQNEAQLEKSRLLSDRFSAERPKGSFSTLEIQRTEQGDSAMYLCASSSDRLPAYEQYFGPGTRLTVT.

This clone was detected once. This rearrangement joins TRBV18 to TRBJ1-1; D is perhaps TRBD1 (5 bases). The CDR3 consists of 13 residues. Germline CDR1 is KGHSH and CDR2 is LQKENI. Trimming removed 3 bases at V and 3 bases at J, with 8 bases between. The CDR3 reads CASSPSQDTEAFF. As DNA, the CDR3 is TGTGCCAGCTCACCTTCACAGGACACTGAAGCTTTCTTT.

The rearrangement links TRBV2 to TRBJ1-1, with unresolved D. The CDR3 is made up of 14 amino acids. V was cut by 1 base and J by 5 bases, with 11 bases left in between. Germline CDR1 is SNHLY and CDR2 is FYNNEI. As DNA, the CDR3 is TGTGCCAGCAGTGAAGGACTGGGAGGGACTGAAGCTTTCTTT. Residues: CASSEGLGGTEAFF.

This clone appeared a few times. The V gene is TRBV6-1, the J gene TRBJ1-1; 7 nucleotides match TRBD1. The CDR3 has 14 amino acids. V gave up 6 bases and J gave up 3 bases; unmatched junction bases: 7. From germline, CDR1 is MNHNS and CDR2 SASEGT. CDR3 coding DNA: TGTGCCAGCAGAGTCTGGGGGACAGACACTGAAGCTTTCTTT. As protein: CASRVWGTDTEAFF.

The chain carries TRBV7-9 and TRBJ2-3; 9 bases map to TRBD1. The CDR3 sequence is 18 residues long. J gave up 6 bases and V 4 bases, and 17 bases lay outside the gene matches. Germline lookup yields CDR1 SEHNR and CDR2 FQNEAQ (reference sequence). CDR3 coding DNA: TGTGCCAGCAGCTCAACCCTTAAACAGGGGGCGCGAGCGGATACGCAGTATTTT. It encodes CASSSTLKQGARADTQYF.

This chain uses TRBV7-6 with TRBJ1-1, with 11 bases fitting TRBD1. With 1 base clipped from V and 5 bases from J, the junction kept 6 bases outside the gene matches. The length of the CDR3 is 16 residues. The germline gives CDR1 SGHVS, CDR2 FNYEAQ. CDR3 loop: CASSLVDRGRETEAFF. As DNA, the CDR3 is TGTGCCAGCAGCTTAGTGGACAGGGGGCGGGAGACTGAAGCTTTCTTT.